The 20 T cell receptor beta chains below come from one sample, sequenced in a study of T cells in Graves' hyperthyroidism and ophthalmopathy. RNA transcripts provided the source from which TCR beta CDR3 regions were amplified. First-round RT-PCR of the TCR CDR3 relied on the HTBI primer set. TCRdb fed the multiplex PCR reads into MiXCR, producing one record per CDR3 protein. The data show some 300,000 distinct CDR3 sequences, approximately 18% seen once. Sequenced material: blood. All receptors come from a man aged 45-65 years with Graves' ophthalmopathy.

This clonotype was observed many times. The genes are TRBV7-9 and TRBJ2-2, with a tentative D call TRBD2 (8 bases). Trimming took off 3 bases at V and 2 bases at J, with 28 bases between the two ends. The CDR3 loop spans 21 amino acids. Germline CDR1 reads SEHNR; CDR2 reads FQNEAQ (reference sequence). The CDR3 sequence: CASSLRGAGTVRTSNTGELFF. The CDR3 DNA follows: TGTGCCAGCAGCTTGAGGGGGGCCGGGACAGTCAGGACTAGCAACACCGGGGAGCTGTTTTTT.

This clonotype was seen only a few times. This chain uses TRBV5-1 with TRBJ2-2; weak D call: TRBD1 (6 bases). CDR3 length: 16 amino acids. V lost 3 bases, J lost 7 bases, and 19 bases lay in between. Germline values: CDR1 SGHRS, CDR2 YFSETQ. The chain's CDR3 is CASSYNPGTKGGELFF. CDR3 in DNA: TGCGCCAGCAGCTACAACCCCGGGACAAAAGGCGGGGAGCTGTTTTTT.

This chain links TRBV6-1 with TRBJ2-6; D is possibly TRBD1 (6 bases). CDR3 length equals 15 residues. The V end lost 11 bases, the J end lost 0 bases, and 14 bases lay between the germline ends. The germline V gene has CDR1 MNHNS and CDR2 SASEGT. CDR3 sequence: CAQAQGSSGANVLTF. DNA for the CDR3: TGTGCCCAGGCGCAGGGGAGCTCTGGGGCCAACGTCCTGACTTTC.

This clonotype has only a few counts. The rearrangement uses TRBV6-1 and TRBJ1-1; 9 nucleotides match TRBD1. J was trimmed by 10 bases and V by 2 bases; bases with no gene match: 8. Germline CDR1 reads MNHNS; CDR2 reads SASEGT. The CDR3 length is 14 residues. Here the CDR3 reads CASSEIRDRVGAFF. Here the CDR3 DNA reads TGTGCCAGCAGTGAAATCCGGGACAGGGTTGGAGCTTTCTTT.

In its sample, this clonotype was seen once. The V and J genes are TRBV24-1 and TRBJ2-7; D remains unclear. Germline assignment: CDR1 KGHDR and CDR2 SFDVKD. This CDR3 comprises 13 residues. Trimming took off 2 bases at V and 4 bases at J, with 8 bases between the two ends. In DNA, the CDR3 is TGTGCCACCAGTGATTCCGGCCATTACGAGCAGTACTTC. Translated, it gives CATSDSGHYEQYF.

This clonotype showed up many times. The rearrangement uses TRBV7-9 and TRBJ2-1; D is ambiguous. The CDR3 has 12 amino acids. V was pared by 3 bases and J by 5 bases, with 5 bases between. The germline V gene encodes CDR1 SEHNR and CDR2 FQNEAQ (reference sequence). CDR3 loop: CASSFSHNEQFF. CDR3 coding DNA: TGTGCCAGCAGCTTTAGCCACAATGAGCAGTTCTTC.

V is TRBV7-4 and J is TRBJ2-7; no firm D call. The CDR3 has 12 amino acids. The V end lost 1 base, the J end lost 6 bases, and 7 bases lay between the germline ends. Germline V gives CDR1 SGHVT, CDR2 SQSDAQ. The CDR3 bases are TGTGCCAGCAGCTTAGTTCCCTGCGAGCAGTACTTC. Translating it yields CASSLVPCEQYF.

This clonotype was recorded a few times. The V gene is TRBV28, the J gene TRBJ1-3, with D hard to call. The CDR3 has 16 residues. Germline CDR1 reads MDHEN; CDR2 reads SYDVKM. V gave up 5 bases and J gave up 4 bases, with 18 bases separating them. CDR3 loop: CASSPPTGVSGNTIYF. CDR3 DNA: TGTGCCAGCAGTCCCCCAACCGGGGTTTCCGGAAACACCATATATTTT.

There are a few counts of this clonotype. The gene calls are TRBV28 and TRBJ2-7; D unclear. Germline CDR1 and CDR2: MDHEN and SYDVKM. CDR3 length: 12 amino acids. V gave up 6 bases and J gave up 2 bases, with 8 bases separating them. CDR3 in amino acids: CASSLKTYEQYF. DNA for the CDR3: TGTGCCAGCAGCCTCAAGACCTACGAGCAGTACTTC.

This clonotype was seen a handful of times. J is TRBJ2-6 and V is TRBV5-1; 13 bases line up with TRBD2. CDR3 length equals 20 residues. The J segment lost 2 bases and the V segment lost 4 bases, leaving 12 bases of the junction unmatched. The V gene's germline CDR1 is SGHRS and CDR2 YFSETQ. CDR3 sequence (DNA): TGCGCCAGCAGCCTCGGACTAGCGGGAGTATGGGATCCTGGGGCCAACGTCCTGACTTTC. Protein sequence: CASSLGLAGVWDPGANVLTF.

This clonotype has just a few counts. The chain recombines TRBV15 with TRBJ1-2; no reliable D call. Trimming shortened V by 2 bases and J by 4 bases, and 14 bases separated the two germline ends. This CDR3 region has 15 residues. Germline V gene data show CDR1 as LNHNV and CDR2 as YYDKDF (reference sequence). CDR3 residues: CATSRPSRELYGYTF. The CDR3 DNA reads TGTGCCACCAGCAGACCCTCTCGGGAGCTCTATGGCTACACCTTC. Variable domain in full (rest from reference TRBV15 and TRBJ1-2): DAMVIQNPRYQVTQFGKPVTLSCSQTLNHNVMYWYQQKSSQAPKLLFHYYDKDFNNEADTPDNFQSRRPNTSFCFLDIRSPGLGDTAMYLCATSRPSRELYGYTFGSGTRLTVV.

This clonotype came up once. The CDR3 DNA follows: TGTGCCAGCAGCCAGACAGCGAACCCTGGAAACACCATATATTTT. Translation gives CASSQTANPGNTIYF. This chain uses TRBV11-3 with TRBJ1-3; possible D gene TRBD1, 5 bases. Germline CDR1 reads SGHNT; CDR2 reads YENEEA. The V end was cut by 5 bases, the J end by 2 bases, with 13 bases between. The CDR3 has 15 amino acids.

This clonotype came up a few times. The V and J genes are TRBV2 and TRBJ2-1, with 11 bases matching TRBD2. From germline, CDR1 is SNHLY and CDR2 FYNNEI. CDR3 length equals 14 residues. V was pared by 10 bases and J by 7 bases, with 9 bases of the junction left unmatched. CDR3 amino acids: CANDRLAGSNEQFF. CDR3 in DNA: TGTGCCAACGACCGACTAGCGGGATCTAATGAGCAGTTCTTC. The full variable domain, its missing parts supplied by reference TRBV2 and TRBJ2-1, is EPEVTQTPSHQVTQMGQEVILRCVPISNHLYFYWYRQILGQKVEFLVSFYNNEISEKSEIFDDQFSVERPDGSNFTLKIRSTKLEDSAMYFCANDRLAGSNEQFFGPGTRLTVL.

This clonotype has a handful of counts. This sequence may be a read error, since a much larger clone differs from it by one base. V gene TRBV12-3 or TRBV12-4 combines with J gene TRBJ1-5, with a possible D match to TRBD1 (6 bases). The CDR3 runs to 13 residues. Trimming removed 5 bases from V and 5 bases from J, with 10 bases in between. Here the CDR3 DNA reads TGTGCCAGCAGTCAGGGGAAGGATCAGCCCCAGCATTTT. It specifies CASSQGKDQPQHF.

This clonotype was seen a handful of times. CDR3 nucleotide sequence: TGTGCCAGCAACCCCCGGGACAGGGGCTCCTATGGCTACACCTTC. This sequence encodes CASNPRDRGSYGYTF. This chain links TRBV6-1 with TRBJ1-2; 10 bases line up with TRBD1. CDR3 size: 15 residues. Looked up from germline, CDR1 is MNHNS and CDR2 is SASEGT. The ends lost 7 bases at V and 4 bases at J; junction bases unmatched: 9.

The J gene is TRBJ1-2, the V gene TRBV20-1, with D possibly matching TRBD1 (5 bases). Germline V CDR1 and CDR2: DFQATT, SNEGSKA (reference sequence). The CDR3 runs 13 residues. Between the trimmed V and J ends, which lost 1 base and 6 bases, there was a span of 12 bases. The CDR3 is CSARGAGIDGYTF. CDR3 coding DNA: TGCAGTGCTAGAGGGGCAGGGATCGATGGCTACACCTTC.

This clonotype showed up many times. The chain joins TRBV20-1 to TRBJ2-7, with TRBD2 matching 11 bases. Germline lookup yields CDR1 DFQATT and CDR2 SNEGSKA (reference sequence). This CDR3 has 13 amino acids. The V gene end was trimmed by 5 bases and the J gene end by 6 bases; junction bases not matched to a gene: 6. In DNA form, the CDR3 reads TGCAGTGCTTTAGCGGGAGGGCCTTCCGAGCAGTACTTC. Encoded protein: CSALAGGPSEQYF.

This clonotype was counted many times. The V and J genes are TRBV18 and TRBJ1-2; D is uncertain. This CDR3 spans 14 amino acids. Between the trimmed V and J ends, which lost 4 bases and 0 bases, there was a span of 9 bases. Germline CDR1 KGHSH, CDR2 LQKENI. CDR3 sequence reads: CASSRAGSNYGYTF. CDR3 nucleotides: TGTGCCAGCTCACGCGCAGGATCTAACTATGGCTACACCTTC. The complete variable domain, with remaining parts taken from reference TRBV18 and TRBJ1-2, reads NAGVMQNPRHLVRRRGQEARLRCSPMKGHSHVYWYRQLPEEGLKFMVYLQKENIIDESGMPKERFSAEFPKEGPSILRIQQVVRGDSAAYFCASSRAGSNYGYTFGSGTRLTVV.

Ten or more counts support this clonotype. This chain uses TRBV2 with TRBJ1-5, with D maybe TRBD1 (5 bases). The germline V and J ends were trimmed by 6 bases and 2 bases, with 11 bases remaining between them. Germline assignment: CDR1 SNHLY and CDR2 FYNNEI. The CDR3 has 14 residues. CDR3 protein: CASRAGWRNQPQHF. For the CDR3, the DNA is TGTGCCAGCAGAGCAGGGTGGCGCAATCAGCCCCAGCATTTT. Full variable domain (remainder filled in from reference TRBV2 and TRBJ1-5): EPEVTQTPSHQVTQMGQEVILRCVPISNHLYFYWYRQILGQKVEFLVSFYNNEISEKSEIFDDQFSVERPDGSNFTLKIRSTKLEDSAMYFCASRAGWRNQPQHFGDGTRLSIL.

The rearrangement uses TRBV6-1 and TRBJ2-1; 7 nucleotides line up with TRBD1. From germline, CDR1 is MNHNS and CDR2 SASEGT. V shed 5 bases, J shed 7 bases, and the junction held 14 bases outside the gene matches. This CDR3 is 16 amino acids long. The DNA of the CDR3 is TGTGCCAGCAGTCCCCCGAGGGGACAGCTCTTTAATGAGCAGTTCTTC. This sequence encodes CASSPPRGQLFNEQFF.